This TCR beta chain was retrieved from a study of blood T cell repertoires in COVID-19. Study in general: The United States, Italy and Spain supplied acute and convalescent COVID-19 samples. T cells, B-cell-depleted T cells, or PBMCs supplied cDNA or gDNA.

Germline CDR1 reads MDHEN; CDR2 reads SYDVKM. V was clipped by 2 bases and J by 0 bases, with 10 bases between them. CDR3 length: 15 amino acids. Per the authors' pipeline: From reference gene primer amplification, estimates of nucleated cell counts were derived. Using immunoSEQ multiplex PCR, the repertoire was profiled, and TCRdb retains in-frame clones only, with some absent. That table gives V, J and clone size, and the DNA gave D and trimming. The sample has under 75,000 clones; more than 75% are singletons. This clone was observed a handful of times. The chain combines TRBV28 with TRBJ1-1; tentative D call: TRBD1 (5 bases). The source is a woman aged 60 to 75 with acute or convalescent COVID-19. Sequenced sample: peripheral blood. CDR3 sequence reads: CASSLLNRLNTEAFF. The CDR3 coding sequence is TGTGCCAGCAGTTTACTTAACAGGTTGAACACTGAAGCTTTCTTT.